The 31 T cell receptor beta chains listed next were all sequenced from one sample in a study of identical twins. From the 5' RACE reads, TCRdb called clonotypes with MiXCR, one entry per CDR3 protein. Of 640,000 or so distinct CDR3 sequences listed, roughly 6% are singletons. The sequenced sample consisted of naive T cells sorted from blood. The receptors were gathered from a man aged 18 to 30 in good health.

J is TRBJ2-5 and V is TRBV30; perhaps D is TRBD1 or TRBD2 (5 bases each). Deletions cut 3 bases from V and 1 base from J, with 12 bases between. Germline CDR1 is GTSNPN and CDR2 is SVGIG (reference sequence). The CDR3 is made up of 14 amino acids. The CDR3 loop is CAWRPPGAQETQYF. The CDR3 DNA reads TGTGCCTGGAGACCCCCCGGGGCCCAAGAGACCCAGTACTTC.

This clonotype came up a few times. CDR3 bases: TGTGCCAGCAGTTACGCGTGGACAGCGATGAACACTGAAGCTTTCTTT. It is translated as CASSYAWTAMNTEAFF. This chain joins TRBV6-2 or TRBV6-3 and TRBJ1-1, with D possibly being TRBD1 (6 bases). Trimming pared 2 bases from V and 0 bases from J, leaving 13 bases between. Germline V CDR1 and CDR2: MNHEY, SVGEGT. The CDR3 length is 16 residues.

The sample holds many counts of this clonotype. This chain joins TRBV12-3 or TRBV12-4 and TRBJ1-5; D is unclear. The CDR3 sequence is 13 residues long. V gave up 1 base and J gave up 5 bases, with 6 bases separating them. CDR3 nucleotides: TGTGCCAGCAGTTTAGGGGCGTATCAGCCCCAGCATTTT. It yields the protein CASSLGAYQPQHF.

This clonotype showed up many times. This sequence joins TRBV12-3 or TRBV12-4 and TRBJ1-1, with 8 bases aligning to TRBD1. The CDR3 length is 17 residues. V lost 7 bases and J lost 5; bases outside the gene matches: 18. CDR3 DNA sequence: TGTGCCAGCACCTCCCCGCAGATGACAGGGGTGATAACTGAAGCTTTCTTT. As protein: CASTSPQMTGVITEAFF.

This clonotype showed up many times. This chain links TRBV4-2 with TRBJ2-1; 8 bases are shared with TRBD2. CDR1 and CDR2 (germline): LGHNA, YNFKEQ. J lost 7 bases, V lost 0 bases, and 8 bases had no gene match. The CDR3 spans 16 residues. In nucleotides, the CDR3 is TGTGCCAGCAGCCAAGATGGGAGCGGGAGTGGTAATGAGCAGTTCTTC. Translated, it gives CASSQDGSGSGNEQFF.

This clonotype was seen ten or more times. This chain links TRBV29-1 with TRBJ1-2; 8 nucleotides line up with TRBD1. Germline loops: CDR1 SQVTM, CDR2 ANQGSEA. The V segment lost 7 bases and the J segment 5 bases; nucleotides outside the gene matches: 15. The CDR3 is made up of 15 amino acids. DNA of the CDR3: TGCAGCGCTGACCCCTCCATGACAGGGGAGTATGGCTACACCTTC. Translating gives CSADPSMTGEYGYTF.

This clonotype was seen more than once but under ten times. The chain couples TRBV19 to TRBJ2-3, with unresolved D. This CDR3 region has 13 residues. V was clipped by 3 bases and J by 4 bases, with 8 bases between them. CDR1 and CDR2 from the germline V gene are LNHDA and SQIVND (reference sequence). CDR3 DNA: TGTGCCAGTAGTATTACGGCAGCAGATACGCAGTATTTT. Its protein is CASSITAADTQYF.

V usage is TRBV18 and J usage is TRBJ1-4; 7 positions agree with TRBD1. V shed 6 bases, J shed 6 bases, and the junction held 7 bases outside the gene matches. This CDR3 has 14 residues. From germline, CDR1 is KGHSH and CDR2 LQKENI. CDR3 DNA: TGTGCCAGCTCGCGAATTCAGGGGGATGAAAAACTGTTTTTT. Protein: CASSRIQGDEKLFF. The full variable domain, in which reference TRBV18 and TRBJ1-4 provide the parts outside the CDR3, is NAGVMQNPRHLVRRRGQEARLRCSPMKGHSHVYWYRQLPEEGLKFMVYLQKENIIDESGMPKERFSAEFPKEGPSILRIQQVVRGDSAAYFCASSRIQGDEKLFFGSGTQLSVL.

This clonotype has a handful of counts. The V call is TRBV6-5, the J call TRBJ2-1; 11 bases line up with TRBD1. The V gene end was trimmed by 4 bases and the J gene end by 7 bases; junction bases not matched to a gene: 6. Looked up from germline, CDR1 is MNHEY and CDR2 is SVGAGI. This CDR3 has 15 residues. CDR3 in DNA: TGTGCCAGCAGTTCGGACAGGGGGCGAGGAAATGAGCAGTTCTTC. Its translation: CASSSDRGRGNEQFF.

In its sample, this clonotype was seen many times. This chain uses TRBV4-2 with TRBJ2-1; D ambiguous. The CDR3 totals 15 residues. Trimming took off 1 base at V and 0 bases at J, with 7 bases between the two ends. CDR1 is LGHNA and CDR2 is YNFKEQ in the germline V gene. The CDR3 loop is CASSQAVDSYNEQFF. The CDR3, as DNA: TGTGCCAGCAGCCAAGCTGTGGACTCCTACAATGAGCAGTTCTTC.

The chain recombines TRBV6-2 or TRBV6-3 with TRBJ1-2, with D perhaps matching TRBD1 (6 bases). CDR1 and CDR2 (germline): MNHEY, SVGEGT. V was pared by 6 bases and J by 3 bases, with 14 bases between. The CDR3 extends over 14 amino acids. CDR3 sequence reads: CASSFTGSHYGYTF. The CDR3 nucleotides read TGTGCCAGCAGCTTTACAGGGAGTCACTATGGCTACACCTTC.

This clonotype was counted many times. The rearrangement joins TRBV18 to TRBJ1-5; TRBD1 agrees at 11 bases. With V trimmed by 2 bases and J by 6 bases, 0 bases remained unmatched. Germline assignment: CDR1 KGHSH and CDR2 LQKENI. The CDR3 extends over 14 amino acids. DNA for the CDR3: TGTGCCAGCTCACCAGGGACAGGGGGTCAGCCCCAGCATTTT. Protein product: CASSPGTGGQPQHF.

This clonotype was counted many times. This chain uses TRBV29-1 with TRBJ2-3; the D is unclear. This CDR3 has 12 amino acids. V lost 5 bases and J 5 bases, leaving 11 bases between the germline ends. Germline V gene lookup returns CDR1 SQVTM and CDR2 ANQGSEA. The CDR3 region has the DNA TGCAGCGTTCCGGTAGTGCTAGATACGCAGTATTTT. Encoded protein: CSVPVVLDTQYF.

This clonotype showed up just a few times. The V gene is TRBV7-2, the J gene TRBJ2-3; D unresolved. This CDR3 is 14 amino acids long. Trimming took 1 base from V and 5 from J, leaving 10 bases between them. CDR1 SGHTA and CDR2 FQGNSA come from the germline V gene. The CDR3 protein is CASSLDNMGDTQYF. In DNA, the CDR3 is TGTGCCAGCAGCTTAGATAACATGGGAGATACGCAGTATTTT.

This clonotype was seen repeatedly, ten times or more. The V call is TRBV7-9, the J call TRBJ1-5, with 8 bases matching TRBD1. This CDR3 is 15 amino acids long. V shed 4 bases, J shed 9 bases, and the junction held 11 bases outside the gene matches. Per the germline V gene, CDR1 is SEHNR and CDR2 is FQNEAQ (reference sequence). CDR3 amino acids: CASSSRTGQDGPQHF. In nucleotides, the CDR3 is TGTGCCAGCAGCTCAAGGACAGGGCAAGATGGGCCCCAGCATTTT.

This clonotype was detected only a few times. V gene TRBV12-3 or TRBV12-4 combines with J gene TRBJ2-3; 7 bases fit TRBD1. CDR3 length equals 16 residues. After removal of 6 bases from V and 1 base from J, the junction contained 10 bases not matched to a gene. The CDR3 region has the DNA TGTGCCAGCAGGACCAACAGGGGCCGGGGCACAGATACGCAGTATTTT. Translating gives CASRTNRGRGTDTQYF.

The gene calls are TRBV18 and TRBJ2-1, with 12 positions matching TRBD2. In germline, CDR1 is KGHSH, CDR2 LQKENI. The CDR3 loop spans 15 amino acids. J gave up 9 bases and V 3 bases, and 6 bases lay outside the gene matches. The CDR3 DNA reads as TGTGCCAGCTCACCGACTAGCGGGAGATATGGTGAGCAGTTCTTC. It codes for CASSPTSGRYGEQFF.

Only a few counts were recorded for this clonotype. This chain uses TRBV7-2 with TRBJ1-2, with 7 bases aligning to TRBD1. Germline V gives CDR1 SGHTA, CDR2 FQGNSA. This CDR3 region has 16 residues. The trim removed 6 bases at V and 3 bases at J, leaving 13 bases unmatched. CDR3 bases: TGTGCCAGCAGGAAACCCGGAAGACAGGGCGACTATGGCTACACCTTC. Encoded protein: CASRKPGRQGDYGYTF.

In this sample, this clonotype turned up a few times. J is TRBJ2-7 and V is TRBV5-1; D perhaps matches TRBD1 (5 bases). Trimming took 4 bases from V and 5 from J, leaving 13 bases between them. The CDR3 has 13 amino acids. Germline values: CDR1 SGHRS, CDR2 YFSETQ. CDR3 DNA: TGCGCCAGCAGCCCCACCAGGGAAGACGAGCAGTACTTC. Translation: CASSPTREDEQYF.

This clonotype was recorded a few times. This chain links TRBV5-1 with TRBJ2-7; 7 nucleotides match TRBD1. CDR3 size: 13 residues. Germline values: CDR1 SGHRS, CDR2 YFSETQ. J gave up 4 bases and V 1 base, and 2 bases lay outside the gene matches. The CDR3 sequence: CASSLLTGYEQYV. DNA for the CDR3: TGCGCCAGCAGCTTGCTGACAGGGTACGAGCAGTACGTC.

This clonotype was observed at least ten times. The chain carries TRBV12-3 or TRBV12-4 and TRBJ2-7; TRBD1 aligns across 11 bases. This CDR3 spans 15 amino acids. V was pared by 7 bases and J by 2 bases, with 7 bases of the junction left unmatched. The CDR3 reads CASTAGQGGAYEQYF. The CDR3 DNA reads TGTGCCAGCACCGCGGGACAGGGGGGAGCCTACGAGCAGTACTTC.

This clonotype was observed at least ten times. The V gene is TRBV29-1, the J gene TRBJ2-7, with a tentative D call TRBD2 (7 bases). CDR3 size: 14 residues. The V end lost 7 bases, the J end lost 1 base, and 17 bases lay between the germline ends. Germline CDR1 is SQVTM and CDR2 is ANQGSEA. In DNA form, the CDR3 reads TGCAGCGCAAATAGGGGGGGGAAGTCCTACGAGCAGTACTTC. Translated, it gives CSANRGGKSYEQYF.

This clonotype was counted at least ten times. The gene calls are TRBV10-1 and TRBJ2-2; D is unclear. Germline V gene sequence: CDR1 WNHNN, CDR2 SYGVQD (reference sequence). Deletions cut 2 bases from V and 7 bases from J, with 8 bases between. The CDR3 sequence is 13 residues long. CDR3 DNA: TGCGCCAGCAGTGAGCCGACCGGCGGGGAGCTGTTTTTT. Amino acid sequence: CASSEPTGGELFF.

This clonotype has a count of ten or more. This CDR3 is CASSSLQGYGYTF. The DNA for the CDR3 is TGCGCCAGCAGCTCCTTACAGGGATATGGCTACACCTTC. This chain connects TRBV5-1 to TRBJ1-2, with a possible D match to TRBD1 (6 bases). The CDR3 is 13 amino acids. Germline V gene lookup returns CDR1 SGHRS and CDR2 YFSETQ. V was trimmed by 3 bases and J by 5 bases, leaving 11 bases between them.

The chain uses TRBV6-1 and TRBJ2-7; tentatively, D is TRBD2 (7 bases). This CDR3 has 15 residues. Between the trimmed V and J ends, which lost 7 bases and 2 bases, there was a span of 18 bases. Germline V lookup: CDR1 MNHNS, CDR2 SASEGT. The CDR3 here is CASTTRAGATYEQYF. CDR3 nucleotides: TGTGCCAGCACCACCCGGGCGGGGGCGACCTACGAGCAGTACTTC.

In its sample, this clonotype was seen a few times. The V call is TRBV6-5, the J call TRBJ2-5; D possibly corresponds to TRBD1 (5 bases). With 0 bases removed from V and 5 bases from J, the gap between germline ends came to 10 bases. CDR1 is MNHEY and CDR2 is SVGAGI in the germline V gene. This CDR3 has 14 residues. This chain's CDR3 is CASSYSGQRETQYF. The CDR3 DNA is TGTGCCAGCAGTTACTCGGGGCAGAGGGAGACCCAGTACTTC.

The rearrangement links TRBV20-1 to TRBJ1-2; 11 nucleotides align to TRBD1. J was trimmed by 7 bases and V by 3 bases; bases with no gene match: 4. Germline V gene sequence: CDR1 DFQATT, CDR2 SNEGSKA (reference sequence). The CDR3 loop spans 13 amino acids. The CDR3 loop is CSARGQGEGGYTF. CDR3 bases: TGCAGTGCTAGGGGACAGGGGGAGGGTGGCTACACCTTC.

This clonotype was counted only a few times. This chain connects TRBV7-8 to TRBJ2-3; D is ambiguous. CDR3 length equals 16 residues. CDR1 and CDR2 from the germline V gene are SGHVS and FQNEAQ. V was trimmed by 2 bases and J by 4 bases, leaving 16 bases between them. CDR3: CASSLSEPIPSDTQYF. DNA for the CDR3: TGTGCCAGCAGCTTAAGCGAACCTATACCGTCAGATACGCAGTATTTT.

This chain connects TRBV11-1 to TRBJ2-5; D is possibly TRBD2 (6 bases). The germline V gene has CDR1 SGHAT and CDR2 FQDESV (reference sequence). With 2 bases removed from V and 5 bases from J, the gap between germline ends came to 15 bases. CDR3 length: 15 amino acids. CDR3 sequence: CASSLSRAGRETQYF. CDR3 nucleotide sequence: TGTGCCAGCAGCTTATCCCGTGCAGGGAGGGAGACCCAGTACTTC.

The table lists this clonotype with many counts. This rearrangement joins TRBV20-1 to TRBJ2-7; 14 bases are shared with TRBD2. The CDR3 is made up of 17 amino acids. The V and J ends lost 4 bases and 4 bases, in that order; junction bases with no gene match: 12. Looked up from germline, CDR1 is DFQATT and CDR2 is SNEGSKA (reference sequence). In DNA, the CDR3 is TGCAGTGCTATCAGTTTAACGGGACTAGCGGGAGTGTACGAGCAGTACGTC. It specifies CSAISLTGLAGVYEQYV.

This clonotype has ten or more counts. For the CDR3, the DNA is TGTGCCAGCAGCCCATTCCCCTCAACGTTGCTTAATGAGCAGTTCTTC. Protein sequence: CASSPFPSTLLNEQFF. The V call is TRBV7-7, the J call TRBJ2-1; D remains ambiguous. The CDR3 is 16 residues long. Germline loops: CDR1 SSHAT, CDR2 FNYEAQ (reference sequence). V was pared by 5 bases and J by 7 bases, with 21 bases between.